Listed below are T cell receptor beta chains from one sample, sequenced in a study of OX40 agonist ivuxolimab in advanced cancers. TCRdb's table, derived via immunoSEQ multiplex PCR, lists solely in-frame clones and lacks some. The sample has about 41,000 clones; approximately 90% are singletons. The source was CD4+ or CD8+ T cells sorted from blood, collected in a trial of the OX40 agonist ivuxolimab. These receptors were obtained from an adult with an advanced solid tumor such as melanoma, head and neck, liver or kidney cancer. Both conserved end residues are part of each CDR3. D genes are given only for firm matches. A clone size is listed for some rows: how often the clone was seen (once, few, many), or a class if it is expanded.

d_call: TRBD1
j_call: TRBJ2-5
v_call: TRBV6-6
clone_size: -
cdr3_aa: CASSPPGTGSETQYF
cdr3_nt: TGTGCCAGCAGTCCCCCCGGGACAGGGAGCGAGACCCAGTACTTC

d_call: TRBD1
j_call: TRBJ1-6
v_call: TRBV28
clone_size: -
cdr3_aa: CASSGGQALNSPLHF
cdr3_nt: TGTGCCAGCAGTGGCGGACAGGCCTTGAATTCACCCCTCCACTTT

d_call: -
j_call: TRBJ2-5
v_call: TRBV7-2
clone_size: -
cdr3_aa: CASSSRARVGAETQYF
cdr3_nt: TGTGCCAGCAGCTCTAGGGCTAGGGTTGGGGCAGAGACCCAGTACTTC

d_call: -
j_call: TRBJ1-1
v_call: TRBV29-1
clone_size: -
cdr3_aa: CGLRGFTEAFF
cdr3_nt: TGCGGCCTCCGGGGTTTCACTGAAGCTTTCTTT

d_call: -
j_call: TRBJ2-4
v_call: TRBV18
clone_size: -
cdr3_aa: CASSPPQRLAKNIQYF
cdr3_nt: TGTGCCAGCTCACCACCCCAACGGTTAGCCAAAAACATTCAGTACTTC

d_call: -
j_call: TRBJ1-1
v_call: TRBV21-1
clone_size: -
cdr3_aa: CASSGGGDGYTEAFF
cdr3_nt: TGTGCCAGCAGCGGGGGGGGCGATGGGTACACTGAAGCTTTCTTT

d_call: TRBD1
j_call: TRBJ2-3
v_call: TRBV5-4
clone_size: once
cdr3_aa: CASSFSHRGQGTDTQYF
cdr3_nt: TGTGCCAGCAGCTTTTCCCATCGGGGACAGGGCACAGATACGCAGTATTTT

d_call: -
j_call: TRBJ2-1
v_call: TRBV6-4
clone_size: -
cdr3_aa: CASTKSQGHNEQFF
cdr3_nt: TGTGCCAGCACCAAAAGCCAGGGCCACAATGAGCAGTTCTTC

d_call: TRBD2
j_call: TRBJ2-5
v_call: TRBV2
clone_size: once
cdr3_aa: CASSEGLAGETQYF
cdr3_nt: TGTGCCAGCAGTGAAGGATTAGCGGGGGAGACCCAGTACTTC

d_call: -
j_call: TRBJ2-7
v_call: TRBV19
clone_size: few
cdr3_aa: CASSRSGFEQYF
cdr3_nt: TGTGCCAGTAGTCGGTCAGGATTCGAGCAGTACTTC

d_call: -
j_call: TRBJ2-3
v_call: TRBV9
clone_size: -
cdr3_aa: CASSRTPQVTDTQYF
cdr3_nt: TGTGCCAGCAGCCGCACCCCCCAGGTAACAGATACGCAGTATTTT

d_call: TRBD1
j_call: TRBJ2-6
v_call: TRBV6-5
clone_size: -
cdr3_aa: CASKQGAGANVLTF
cdr3_nt: TGTGCCAGCAAACAGGGGGCTGGGGCCAACGTCCTGACTTTC

d_call: TRBD1
j_call: TRBJ2-5
v_call: TRBV10-3
clone_size: -
cdr3_aa: CAISESRGGGETQYF
cdr3_nt: TGTGCCATCAGTGAGTCGAGAGGGGGCGGTGAGACCCAGTACTTC

d_call: -
j_call: TRBJ2-1
v_call: TRBV2
clone_size: -
cdr3_aa: CASSLLGGPLNEQFF
cdr3_nt: TGTGCCAGCAGTCTACTAGGAGGGCCCTTGAATGAGCAGTTCTTC

d_call: -
j_call: TRBJ2-7
v_call: TRBV9
clone_size: once
cdr3_aa: CASSVTPSTYEQYF
cdr3_nt: TGTGCCAGCAGCGTAACCCCTAGCACCTACGAGCAGTACTTC

d_call: -
j_call: TRBJ1-1
v_call: TRBV5-4
clone_size: -
cdr3_aa: CASSLEAGIGAEAFF
cdr3_nt: TGTGCCAGCAGCTTGGAGGCGGGGATTGGGGCTGAAGCTTTCTTT

d_call: -
j_call: TRBJ2-3
v_call: TRBV25-1
clone_size: few
cdr3_aa: CASSESQRTDTQYF
cdr3_nt: TGTGCCAGCAGTGAGTCCCAGAGAACAGATACGCAGTATTTT

d_call: -
j_call: TRBJ2-7
v_call: TRBV9
clone_size: -
cdr3_aa: CASSVAEGISYEQYF
cdr3_nt: TGTGCCAGCAGCGTAGCTGAGGGAATTTCCTACGAGCAGTACTTC

d_call: -
j_call: TRBJ1-1
v_call: TRBV5-1
clone_size: -
cdr3_aa: CASSRRAGDTEAFF
cdr3_nt: TGCGCCAGCAGCCGAAGAGCAGGGGACACTGAAGCTTTCTTT

d_call: -
j_call: TRBJ1-2
v_call: TRBV11-2
clone_size: -
cdr3_aa: CTSSLDRGGGYTF
cdr3_nt: TGTACCAGCAGCTTAGATCGGGGGGGAGGCTACACCTTC

d_call: TRBD1
j_call: TRBJ1-1
v_call: TRBV6-5
clone_size: -
cdr3_aa: CASSRQGARAAFF
cdr3_nt: TGTGCCAGCAGCCGACAGGGGGCGCGGGCGGCTTTCTTT

d_call: -
j_call: TRBJ1-1
v_call: TRBV5-4
clone_size: -
cdr3_aa: CASSLPARDTEAFF
cdr3_nt: TGTGCCAGCAGCTTGCCCGCACGGGACACTGAAGCTTTCTTT

d_call: -
j_call: TRBJ1-1
v_call: TRBV14
clone_size: -
cdr3_aa: CASSQEANTEAFF
cdr3_nt: TGTGCCAGCAGCCAAGAGGCAAACACTGAAGCTTTCTTT

d_call: TRBD2
j_call: TRBJ2-7
v_call: TRBV25-1
clone_size: -
cdr3_aa: CASSEWGGTYEQYF
cdr3_nt: TGTGCCAGCAGTGAATGGGGGGGTACCTACGAGCAGTACTTC

d_call: -
j_call: TRBJ2-5
v_call: TRBV7-6
clone_size: -
cdr3_aa: CASSPGPDTQYF
cdr3_nt: TGTGCCAGCAGCCCGGGTCCGGACACCCAGTACTTC

d_call: -
j_call: TRBJ1-2
v_call: TRBV7-9
clone_size: -
cdr3_aa: CASSLEGPTF
cdr3_nt: TGTGCCAGCAGCTTAGAGGGACCCACATTC

d_call: TRBD2
j_call: TRBJ2-1
v_call: TRBV4-2
clone_size: -
cdr3_aa: CASSPGLAESYNEQFF
cdr3_nt: TGTGCCAGCAGCCCGGGACTAGCGGAATCCTACAATGAGCAGTTCTTC

d_call: -
j_call: TRBJ1-1
v_call: TRBV4-2
clone_size: -
cdr3_aa: CASSRGTGNTEAFF
cdr3_nt: TGTGCCAGCAGCCGAGGGACGGGGAACACTGAAGCTTTCTTT

d_call: -
j_call: TRBJ1-2
v_call: TRBV28
clone_size: few
cdr3_aa: CASRPTGIIGYTF
cdr3_nt: TGTGCCAGCCGACCCACTGGAATAATTGGCTACACCTTC

d_call: -
j_call: TRBJ2-5
v_call: TRBV7-9
clone_size: -
cdr3_aa: CASSSEGGQETQYF
cdr3_nt: TGTGCCAGCAGCTCTGAGGGGGGGCAAGAGACCCAGTACTTC

d_call: TRBD1
j_call: TRBJ1-1
v_call: TRBV28
clone_size: once
cdr3_aa: CASRDRVRLAFF
cdr3_nt: TGTGCCAGCAGAGACAGGGTTCGTCTCGCTTTCTTT

d_call: -
j_call: TRBJ2-7
v_call: TRBV18
clone_size: -
cdr3_aa: CASSPPNIGGEQYF
cdr3_nt: TGTGCCAGCTCACCACCGAACATAGGCGGCGAGCAGTACTTC

d_call: -
j_call: TRBJ2-1
v_call: TRBV18
clone_size: -
cdr3_aa: CASSPTGRLNEQFF
cdr3_nt: TGTGCCAGCTCCCCAACAGGACGGCTAAATGAGCAGTTCTTC

d_call: -
j_call: TRBJ1-5
v_call: TRBV7-2
clone_size: -
cdr3_aa: CASSSEGGRQPQHF
cdr3_nt: TGTGCCAGCAGCTCGGAGGGAGGAAGGCAGCCCCAGCATTTT

d_call: -
j_call: TRBJ1-5
v_call: TRBV28
clone_size: -
cdr3_aa: CASSFSVGQPQHF
cdr3_nt: TGTGCCAGCAGTTTCAGTGTTGGCCAGCCCCAGCATTTT

d_call: -
j_call: TRBJ2-7
v_call: TRBV7-8
clone_size: -
cdr3_aa: CASSLAGGSTYEQYF
cdr3_nt: TGTGCCAGCAGCTTAGCTGGGGGGTCAACCTACGAGCAGTACTTC

d_call: -
j_call: TRBJ2-7
v_call: TRBV7-8
clone_size: once
cdr3_aa: CASSFVTGSSYEQYF
cdr3_nt: TGTGCCAGCAGCTTTGTAACAGGGAGCTCCTACGAGCAGTACTTC

d_call: -
j_call: TRBJ1-2
v_call: TRBV7-9
clone_size: -
cdr3_aa: CASSLVVQANYGYTF
cdr3_nt: TGTGCCAGCAGCTTAGTAGTCCAGGCTAACTATGGCTACACCTTC

d_call: -
j_call: TRBJ1-5
v_call: TRBV19
clone_size: few
cdr3_aa: CASSIQENQPQHF
cdr3_nt: TGTGCCAGTAGTATTCAGGAGAATCAGCCCCAGCATTTT

d_call: TRBD1
j_call: TRBJ1-5
v_call: TRBV9
clone_size: -
cdr3_aa: CASSRHTGGRGNQPQHF
cdr3_nt: TGTGCCAGCAGCCGCCACACAGGGGGCCGGGGCAATCAGCCCCAGCATTTT

d_call: -
j_call: TRBJ1-1
v_call: TRBV29-1
clone_size: few
cdr3_aa: CSVEWGSRPMNTEAFF
cdr3_nt: TGCAGCGTTGAGTGGGGCAGCCGACCCATGAACACTGAAGCTTTCTTT

d_call: -
j_call: TRBJ2-5
v_call: TRBV7-2
clone_size: -
cdr3_aa: CASSLLQGETQYF
cdr3_nt: TGTGCCAGCAGCTTATTACAGGGAGAGACCCAGTACTTC

d_call: -
j_call: TRBJ1-4
v_call: TRBV5-1
clone_size: -
cdr3_aa: CASSLSRPWGEKLFF
cdr3_nt: TGCGCCAGCAGCTTAAGCCGCCCTTGGGGTGAAAAACTGTTTTTT

d_call: -
j_call: TRBJ2-2
v_call: TRBV15
clone_size: once
cdr3_aa: CATSTAAGELFF
cdr3_nt: TGTGCCACCAGCACCGCCGCCGGGGAGCTGTTTTTT

d_call: -
j_call: TRBJ1-1
v_call: TRBV7-3
clone_size: -
cdr3_aa: CASSLQVNTEAFF
cdr3_nt: TGTGCCAGCAGCCTCCAGGTGAACACTGAAGCTTTCTTT

d_call: TRBD1
j_call: TRBJ1-2
v_call: TRBV27
clone_size: medium-sized
cdr3_aa: CASRPQGASGYTF
cdr3_nt: TGTGCCAGCAGGCCACAGGGGGCGAGTGGCTACACCTTC

d_call: -
j_call: TRBJ2-1
v_call: TRBV19
clone_size: -
cdr3_aa: CASSMARSYNEQFF
cdr3_nt: TGTGCCAGTAGTATGGCTCGCTCCTACAATGAGCAGTTCTTC

d_call: TRBD1
j_call: TRBJ2-7
v_call: TRBV6-6
clone_size: -
cdr3_aa: CASSYSGTGYEQYF
cdr3_nt: TGTGCCAGCAGTTACTCGGGGACAGGCTACGAGCAGTACTTC

d_call: TRBD2
j_call: TRBJ2-5
v_call: TRBV2
clone_size: -
cdr3_aa: CASSEGLAGRETQYF
cdr3_nt: TGTGCCAGCAGTGAAGGACTAGCGGGACGGGAGACCCAGTACTTC

d_call: -
j_call: TRBJ2-5
v_call: TRBV11-2
clone_size: -
cdr3_aa: CASSPLGQGGETQYF
cdr3_nt: TGTGCCAGCAGCCCCCTAGGCCAGGGAGGAGAGACCCAGTACTTC

d_call: -
j_call: TRBJ2-5
v_call: TRBV28
clone_size: -
cdr3_aa: CASSFWDIRETQYF
cdr3_nt: TGTGCCAGCAGTTTTTGGGACATTCGAGAGACCCAGTACTTC

d_call: TRBD1
j_call: TRBJ2-1
v_call: TRBV5-1
clone_size: few
cdr3_aa: CASSFRTGTTYNEQFF
cdr3_nt: TGCGCCAGCAGCTTTAGGACAGGGACCACCTACAATGAGCAGTTCTTC

d_call: TRBD2
j_call: TRBJ2-3
v_call: TRBV28
clone_size: -
cdr3_aa: CASSPPTSGSGDTQYF
cdr3_nt: TGTGCCAGCAGTCCTCCGACTAGCGGGAGTGGAGATACGCAGTATTTT

d_call: TRBD1
j_call: TRBJ1-2
v_call: TRBV7-2
clone_size: -
cdr3_aa: CASSVYRGGYTF
cdr3_nt: TGTGCCAGCAGCGTATACAGGGGAGGCTACACCTTC

d_call: -
j_call: TRBJ2-7
v_call: TRBV28
clone_size: -
cdr3_aa: CASSEQSYEQYF
cdr3_nt: TGTGCCAGCAGTGAACAGTCCTACGAGCAGTACTTC

d_call: -
j_call: TRBJ1-2
v_call: TRBV6-1
clone_size: -
cdr3_aa: CASSDNWRKYNYGYTF
cdr3_nt: TGTGCCAGCAGTGATAACTGGCGGAAGTATAACTATGGCTACACCTTC

d_call: TRBD1
j_call: TRBJ1-2
v_call: TRBV19
clone_size: -
cdr3_aa: CASTTIRDSLTNYGYTF
cdr3_nt: TGTGCCAGTACAACGATAAGGGACAGCCTGACTAACTATGGCTACACCTTC

d_call: TRBD1
j_call: TRBJ1-3
v_call: TRBV23-1
clone_size: -
cdr3_aa: CASSGTGQPSGNTIYF
cdr3_nt: TGCGCCAGCAGTGGAACGGGACAGCCCTCTGGAAACACCATATATTTT

d_call: TRBD2
j_call: TRBJ2-5
v_call: TRBV7-3
clone_size: -
cdr3_aa: CARVVRGAAETQYF
cdr3_nt: TGTGCCAGGGTGGTGCGGGGGGCCGCAGAGACCCAGTACTTC

d_call: -
j_call: TRBJ1-2
v_call: TRBV4-2
clone_size: -
cdr3_aa: CASSQSPGNTNYGYTF
cdr3_nt: TGTGCCAGCAGTCAAAGCCCCGGGAATACTAACTATGGCTACACCTTC